These T cell receptor beta chains were read from a single sample in a study of T cell changes during pregnancy in multiple sclerosis. The data were produced by immunoSEQ multiplex PCR, yet TCRdb's version contains in-frame clones alone and is incomplete. The table shows more than 80,000 clones, with about nine tenths occurring only once. The sequencing used PBMCs, collected in the first trimester of pregnancy. Source of these receptors: a female donor in good health, serving as a control in a pregnancy study. Some clones in this sample may be carry-over from other donors' samples. Both conserved end residues are part of each CDR3.

>TRBJ2-1|TRBV7-9
CASSSETGFGQFF
>TRBJ2-7|TRBV27
CASNPGTSFGEQYF
>TRBJ1-2|TRBV13
CASSLGRQGVYGYTF
>TRBJ2-7|TRBV7-2
CAGSQPSGRAYEQYF
>TRBJ2-2|TRBV7-8
CASSLGLSSGTGELFF
>TRBJ2-1|TRBV10-3
CAISGSSGRRNEQFF
>TRBJ2-1|TRBV5-4
CASSFSGGAHEQFF
>TRBJ2-3|TRBV11-2
CASSLGGDTQYF
>TRBJ2-7|TRBV7-6
CASSPDRGDEQYF
>TRBJ2-1|TRBV7-6
CASSPRGSGSVNEQFF
>TRBJ2-1|TRBV11-1
CASSLGGWWTQYNEQFF
>TRBJ2-7|TRBV27
CASSLVVRLAGGPHEQYF
>TRBJ2-7|TRBV5-1
CASSPLAGGTYEQYF
>TRBJ2-1|TRBV7-3
CASSKGLAGGNNEQFF
>TRBJ2-2|TRBV29-1
CSVNRNTGELFF
>TRBJ1-5|TRBV10-3
CANAGGGNQPQHF
>TRBJ1-3|TRBV19
CASSMGQVFGNTIYF
>TRBJ2-3|TRBV5-1
CASSAGTTGTQYF
>TRBJ2-1|TRBV4-3
CASSHTGGLGNEQFF
>TRBJ1-6|TRBV19
CASSHRTVGSPLHF
>TRBJ2-4|TRBV7-2
CASSPPGTPENIQYF
>TRBJ2-1|TRBV5-8
CASSSPGAGVTYNEQFF
>TRBJ1-4|TRBV5-6
CASSPGQGWDEKLFF
>TRBJ2-7|TRBV5-5
CASSLLTDRATYEQYF
>TRBJ2-1|TRBV10-3
CTITMGLAGMDEQFF
>TRBJ2-1|TRBV6-5
CASSLGGNAYNEQFF
>TRBJ1-1|TRBV20-1
CSAGGGAEAFF
>TRBJ2-5|TRBV5-1
CASSLAPGEETQYF
>TRBJ2-3|TRBV5-4
CASSLGSAGGKSTDTQYF
>TRBJ1-2|TRBV18
CASSEQGGYGYTF
>TRBJ1-1|TRBV28
CASTPLEGRKNTEAFF
>TRBJ2-2|TRBV28
CASTALAGVSTGELFF
>TRBJ2-7|TRBV18
CATSLGPPPYEQYF
>TRBJ1-5|TRBV28
CASSLFTGEYVQPQHF
>TRBJ1-5|TRBV18
CASSPPDGQHYSNQPQHF
>TRBJ2-1|TRBV28
CASSFVPPKRGGLEQFF
>TRBJ2-7|TRBV18
CASSPTARTYEQYF
>TRBJ2-1|TRBV15
CATSREGQYNEQFF
>TRBJ1-1|TRBV5-1
CASSIQGAGGTEAFF
>TRBJ1-2|TRBV4-1
CASSQTRGRDRGYYGYTF
>TRBJ2-3|TRBV7-8
CASSFDRITQYF
>TRBJ2-5|TRBV9
CASSRGRGEGSQETQYF
>TRBJ2-7|TRBV18
CASSPRTGRNEQYF
>TRBJ1-5|TRBV5-6
CASSRDRHNQPQHF
>TRBJ1-5|TRBV6-5
CASSSREFGNQPQHF
>TRBJ1-1|TRBV6-5
CASSPGTGGTEAFF
>TRBJ2-3|TRBV9
CASGKETAGEVTQYF
>TRBJ2-1|TRBV11-3
CASSISGGQGEQFF
>TRBJ1-6|TRBV28
CASTEARRRHSYNSPLHF
>TRBJ2-7|TRBV28
CASRRGGASHYEQYF
>TRBJ2-7|TRBV28
CASSFDTPGQSYEQYF
>TRBJ1-6|TRBV15
CATRGQYNSPLHF
>TRBJ2-1|TRBV11-2
CASSLGIQEGYNEQFF
>TRBJ2-2|TRBV5-4
CASSSRLAGGNTGELFF
>TRBJ2-7|TRBV4-2
CASSPKDTGTGAFYEQYF